This entry lists 11 T cell receptor beta chains sequenced from one sample in a study of cytomegalovirus exposure and HLA in healthy donors. Profiled with immunoSEQ multiplex PCR; TCRdb holds only in-frame clones, not every one. The sample consists of 150,000 to 200,000 clones, about 90% of them appearing once. Input material: PBMCs. These receptors all stem from a woman aged 18-29 years in good health and CMV-seropositive.

V gene TRBV11-2 combines with J gene TRBJ2-3, with D maybe TRBD1 (5 bases). Germline CDR1 and CDR2: SGHAT and FQNNGV. The CDR3 covers 15 residues. V shed 1 base and J shed 2 bases, with 10 bases lying between them. The CDR3 sequence: CASSLAAGHTDTQYF. The DNA of the CDR3 is TGTGCCAGCAGCTTAGCCGCAGGGCACACAGATACGCAGTATTTT.

The gene calls are TRBV4-2 and TRBJ1-6, with D unclear. Trimming took 4 bases from V and 7 from J, leaving 5 bases between them. The CDR3 runs 12 residues. Germline V gene lookup returns CDR1 LGHNA and CDR2 YNFKEQ. The CDR3 sequence is CASSLQNSPLHF. The DNA for the CDR3 is TGTGCCAGCAGCCTACAGAATTCACCCCTCCACTTT.

The chain combines TRBV2 with TRBJ1-4, with D hard to call. V lost 0 bases to trimming and J lost 8 bases, with 16 bases between them. The germline CDR1 and CDR2 sequences are SNHLY and FYNNEI. The CDR3 extends over 16 amino acids. CDR3 region: CASSEARVGGGEKLFF. CDR3 DNA: TGTGCCAGCAGTGAAGCGCGGGTGGGCGGTGGGGAAAAACTGTTTTTT.

This chain joins TRBV7-9 and TRBJ2-3, with 8 bases that match TRBD2. Trimming removed 4 bases from V and 0 bases from J; junction bases left unmatched: 12. Germline loops: CDR1 SEHNR, CDR2 FQNEAQ (reference sequence). The CDR3 has 18 amino acids. The CDR3 region is CASSSRAGGMTSTDTQYF. In DNA form, the CDR3 reads TGTGCCAGCAGCTCTAGGGCGGGGGGAATGACTAGCACAGATACGCAGTATTTT.

This chain connects TRBV6-6 to TRBJ1-5, with TRBD1 as a possible D gene (6 bases). The CDR3 contains 14 residues. V shed 5 bases and J shed 7 bases, with 15 bases lying between them. In germline, CDR1 is MNHNY, CDR2 SVGAGI (reference sequence). CDR3 amino acids: CASSLRDKGQPQHF. In DNA, the CDR3 is TGTGCCAGCAGTCTCCGGGACAAAGGGCAGCCCCAGCATTTT.

The chain has TRBV4-3 and TRBJ2-3, with D perhaps TRBD2 (6 bases). Trimming shortened V by 0 bases and J by 3 bases, and 13 bases separated the two germline ends. CDR1 and CDR2 from the germline V gene are LGHNA and YSLEER. This CDR3 comprises 16 residues. The CDR3 is CASSQEGGGVTDTQYF. CDR3 nucleotide sequence: TGCGCCAGCAGCCAAGAGGGAGGCGGAGTGACAGATACGCAGTATTTT.

The chain recombines TRBV11-2 with TRBJ2-5; D is perhaps TRBD1 (6 bases). Germline CDR1 SGHAT, CDR2 FQNNGV. The V and J ends lost 7 bases and 1 base respectively, with 19 bases between them. This CDR3 spans 16 amino acids. CDR3: CASTFLTGQPQETQYF. The CDR3 DNA reads as TGTGCCAGCACCTTTTTGACAGGCCAGCCCCAAGAGACCCAGTACTTC.

The CDR3 here is CASSLGSSSYNEQFF. The CDR3 DNA is TGTGCCAGCAGTTTAGGTAGCAGCTCCTACAATGAGCAGTTCTTC. The V and J genes are TRBV27 and TRBJ2-1; D uncertain. CDR1 and CDR2 (germline): MNHEY, SMNVEV (reference sequence). The CDR3 covers 15 residues. V was clipped by 2 bases and J by 0 bases, with 8 bases between them.

DNA for the CDR3: TGTGCCAGCCAAGTCAGTCCTGATGTCCAACAAGAGACCCAGTACTTC. Encoded protein: CASQVSPDVQQETQYF. V usage is TRBV6-6 and J usage is TRBJ2-5; D ambiguous. CDR3 size: 16 residues. The V gene's germline CDR1 is MNHNY and CDR2 SVGAGI (reference sequence). The ends were cut back, 8 bases at V and 2 bases at J, with 21 bases in the middle.

The V call is TRBV11-2, the J call TRBJ2-7, with a possible D match to TRBD2 (6 bases). This CDR3 is 14 amino acids long. CDR1 and CDR2 (germline): SGHAT, FQNNGV. V shed 5 bases and J shed 2 bases, with 13 bases lying between them. CDR3 sequence (DNA): TGTGCCAGCAGCCTTGGGGGGACGCCCTACGAGCAGTACTTC. Translation gives CASSLGGTPYEQYF.

V is TRBV6-5 and J is TRBJ2-1; possibly TRBD1 for D (5 bases). V lost 6 bases, J lost 7 bases, and 7 bases lay in between. This CDR3 is built from 11 residues. Germline-derived CDR1 and CDR2 are MNHEY and SVGAGI. The CDR3, as DNA: TGTGCCAGCAGCCACAGGAATGAGCAGTTCTTC. Translating it yields CASSHRNEQFF.